This TCR beta chain came from a study of blood T cells in healthy people across ages. Germline lookup yields CDR1 ENHRY and CDR2 SYGVKD. V gave up 3 bases and J gave up 2 bases, with 9 bases separating them. This CDR3 is built from 14 residues. Next came a second PCR, run for about 6 to 12 cycles, which used a sample-barcoded 5' primer along with a J-beta primer mix. TCRdb reprocessed the 5' RACE reads with MiXCR, giving one entry per CDR3 protein. The sample shows roughly 1,700,000 distinct CDR3 sequences, approximately 30% of them seen only once. Specimen: blood. The sequence derives from a woman aged 30 to 39 in good health. The chain is built from TRBV10-3 and TRBJ2-3; D perhaps matches TRBD2 (5 bases). The chain's CDR3 is CAISDMGATDTQYF. CDR3 sequence (DNA): TGTGCCATCAGTGATATGGGAGCCACAGATACGCAGTATTTT.